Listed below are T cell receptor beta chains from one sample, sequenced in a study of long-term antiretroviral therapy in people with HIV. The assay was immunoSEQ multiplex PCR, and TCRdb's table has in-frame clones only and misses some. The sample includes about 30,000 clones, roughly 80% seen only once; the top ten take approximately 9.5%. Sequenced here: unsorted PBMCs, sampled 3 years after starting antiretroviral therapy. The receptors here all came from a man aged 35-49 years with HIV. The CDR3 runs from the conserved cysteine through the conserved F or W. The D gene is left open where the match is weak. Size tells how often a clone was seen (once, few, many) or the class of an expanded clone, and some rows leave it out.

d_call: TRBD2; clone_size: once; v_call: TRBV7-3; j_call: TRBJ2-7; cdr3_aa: CASSHNPTSGSYEQYF; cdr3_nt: TGTGCCAGCAGCCATAATCCGACTAGCGGGAGCTACGAGCAGTACTTC
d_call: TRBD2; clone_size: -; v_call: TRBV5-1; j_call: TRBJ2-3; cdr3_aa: CASSRGGQRTDTQYF; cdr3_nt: TGCGCCAGCAGCCGCGGGGGGCAGCGCACAGATACGCAGTATTTT
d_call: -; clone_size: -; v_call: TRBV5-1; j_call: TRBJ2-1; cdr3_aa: CASSFAVGSSYNEQFF; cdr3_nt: TGCGCCAGCAGCTTTGCGGTCGGTAGCTCCTACAATGAGCAGTTCTTC
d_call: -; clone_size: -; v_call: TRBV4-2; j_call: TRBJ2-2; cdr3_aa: CASSQERGELFF; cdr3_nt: TGTGCCAGCAGCCAAGAGCGGGGGGAGCTGTTTTTT
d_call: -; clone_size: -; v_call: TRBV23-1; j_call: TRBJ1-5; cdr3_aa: CASTHAPQHF; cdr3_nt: TGCGCCAGCACCCATGCGCCCCAGCATTTT
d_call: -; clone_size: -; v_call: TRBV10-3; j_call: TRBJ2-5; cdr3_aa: CASGHQETQYF; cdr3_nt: TGTGCCTCAGGACACCAGGAGACCCAGTACTTC
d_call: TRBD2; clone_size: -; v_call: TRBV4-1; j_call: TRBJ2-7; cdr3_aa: CASSESVGGSLYEQYF; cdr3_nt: TGCGCCAGCAGTGAGTCGGTCGGCGGGAGTTTATACGAGCAGTACTTC
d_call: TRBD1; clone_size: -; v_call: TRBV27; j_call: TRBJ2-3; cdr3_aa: CASSLTGGLDTQYF; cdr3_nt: TGTGCCAGCAGTCTGACAGGGGGCTTGGATACGCAGTATTTT
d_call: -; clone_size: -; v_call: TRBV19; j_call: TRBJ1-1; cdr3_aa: CASSIGGNTEAFF; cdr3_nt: TGTGCCAGTAGTATTGGGGGGAACACTGAAGCTTTCTTT
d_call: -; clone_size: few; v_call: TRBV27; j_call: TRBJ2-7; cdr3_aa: CASSLEGFPFEQYF; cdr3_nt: TGTGCCAGCAGTTTAGAGGGTTTTCCCTTCGAGCAGTACTTC
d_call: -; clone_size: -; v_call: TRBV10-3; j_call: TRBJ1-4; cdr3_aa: CAISDGGEKLFF; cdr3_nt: TGTGCCATCAGTGACGGGGGGGAAAAACTGTTTTTT
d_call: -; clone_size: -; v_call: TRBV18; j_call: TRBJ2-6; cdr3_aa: CASSHIKGDSGANVLTF; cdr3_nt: TGTGCCAGCTCACATATAAAAGGGGACTCTGGGGCCAACGTCCTGACTTTC
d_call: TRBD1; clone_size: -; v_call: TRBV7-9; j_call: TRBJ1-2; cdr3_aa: CASSLWDREDYGYTF; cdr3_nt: TGTGCCAGCAGCCTCTGGGACAGGGAGGACTATGGCTACACCTTC
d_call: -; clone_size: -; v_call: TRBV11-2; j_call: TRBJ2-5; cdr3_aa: CASSLGLGAGVTQYF; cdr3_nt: TGTGCCAGCAGCTTAGGTTTGGGGGCCGGTGTGACCCAGTACTTC
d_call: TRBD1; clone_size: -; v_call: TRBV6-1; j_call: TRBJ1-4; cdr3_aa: CATPSGTGRGKLFF; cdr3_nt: TGTGCCACCCCTTCCGGGACAGGGAGAGGAAAACTGTTTTTT
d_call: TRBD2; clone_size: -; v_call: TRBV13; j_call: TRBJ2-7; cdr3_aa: CASSLETSGGHEQYF; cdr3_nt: TGTGCCAGCAGCTTAGAGACTAGCGGGGGCCACGAGCAGTACTTC
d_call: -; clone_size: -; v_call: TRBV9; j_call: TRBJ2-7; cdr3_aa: CASSVGDAYEQYF; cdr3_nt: TGTGCCAGCAGCGTAGGTGACGCGTACGAGCAGTACTTC
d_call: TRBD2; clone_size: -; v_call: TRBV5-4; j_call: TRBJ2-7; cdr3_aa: CASSFSGGPSYEQYF; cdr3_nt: TGTGCCAGCAGCTTCAGCGGGGGTCCCTCCTACGAGCAGTACTTC
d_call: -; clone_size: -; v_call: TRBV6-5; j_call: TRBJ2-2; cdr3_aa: CASSYSTTGSGELFF; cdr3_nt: TGTGCCAGCAGTTACTCGACCACAGGGTCCGGGGAGCTGTTTTTT
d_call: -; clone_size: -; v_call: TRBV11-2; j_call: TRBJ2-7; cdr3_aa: CASSLWEVGYEQYF; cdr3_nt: TGTGCCAGCAGCCTTTGGGAGGTGGGCTACGAGCAGTACTTC
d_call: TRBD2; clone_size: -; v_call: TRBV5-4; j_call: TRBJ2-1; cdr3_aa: CASSAPTSGGAGEQFF; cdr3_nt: TGTGCCAGCAGCGCCCCGACTAGCGGGGGGGCAGGTGAGCAGTTCTTC
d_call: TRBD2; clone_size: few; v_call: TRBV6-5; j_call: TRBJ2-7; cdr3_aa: CASSGLAGYEQYF; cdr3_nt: TGTGCCAGCAGCGGACTAGCGGGCTACGAGCAGTACTTC
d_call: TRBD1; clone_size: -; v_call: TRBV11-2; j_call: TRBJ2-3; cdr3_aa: CASSKGQGSTDTQYF; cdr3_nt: TGTGCCAGCAGTAAAGGACAGGGGTCCACAGATACGCAGTATTTT
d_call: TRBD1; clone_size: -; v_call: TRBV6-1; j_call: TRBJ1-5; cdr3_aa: CASSEVGEGAGPQHF; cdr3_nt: TGTGCCAGCAGTGAAGTAGGGGAGGGGGCTGGTCCCCAGCATTTT
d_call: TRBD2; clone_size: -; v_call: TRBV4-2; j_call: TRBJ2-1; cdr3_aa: CASSQVWATSGYNEQFF; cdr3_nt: TGTGCCAGCAGCCAAGTATGGGCGACTAGCGGCTACAATGAGCAGTTCTTC
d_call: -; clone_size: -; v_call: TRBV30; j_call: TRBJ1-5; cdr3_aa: CAWCPGAGNQPQHF; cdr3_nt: TGTGCCTGGTGCCCCGGGGCGGGCAATCAGCCCCAGCATTTT
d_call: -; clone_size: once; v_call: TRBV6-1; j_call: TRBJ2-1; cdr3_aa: CASRAHWPYNEQFF; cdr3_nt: TGTGCCAGCAGGGCCCACTGGCCCTACAATGAGCAGTTCTTC
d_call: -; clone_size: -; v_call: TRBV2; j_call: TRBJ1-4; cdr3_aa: CASSGMVAANEKLFF; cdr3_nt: TGTGCCAGCAGTGGTATGGTGGCCGCTAATGAAAAACTGTTTTTT
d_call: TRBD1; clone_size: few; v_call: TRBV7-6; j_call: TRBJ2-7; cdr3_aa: CASSLPGQGYEQYF; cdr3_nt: TGTGCCAGCAGCTTACCGGGACAGGGCTACGAGCAGTACTTC
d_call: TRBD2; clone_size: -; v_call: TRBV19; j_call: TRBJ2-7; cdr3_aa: CASSIPGTSRYEQYF; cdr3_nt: TGTGCCAGTAGTATTCCCGGGACTAGCAGGTACGAGCAGTACTTC
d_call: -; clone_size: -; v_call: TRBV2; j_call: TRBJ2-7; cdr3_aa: CASSGTPGLGSYEQYF; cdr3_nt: TGTGCCAGCAGTGGGACTCCGGGACTGGGATCCTACGAGCAGTACTTC
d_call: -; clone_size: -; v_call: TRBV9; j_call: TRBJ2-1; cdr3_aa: CASSVASGTSSYNEQFF; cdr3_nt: TGTGCCAGCAGCGTAGCGAGCGGCACAAGCTCCTACAATGAGCAGTTCTTC
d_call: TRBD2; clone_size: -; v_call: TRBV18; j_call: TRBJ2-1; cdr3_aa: CASSPVAGGRDEQFF; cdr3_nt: TGTGCCAGCTCCCCCGTGGCGGGGGGGCGGGATGAGCAGTTCTTC
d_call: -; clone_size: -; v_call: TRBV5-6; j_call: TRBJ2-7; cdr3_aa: CASSLLGPKNYEQYF; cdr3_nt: TGTGCCAGCAGCTTGCTGGGCCCCAAGAACTACGAGCAGTACTTC
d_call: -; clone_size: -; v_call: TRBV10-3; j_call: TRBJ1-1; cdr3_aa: CAIGAGNTEAFF; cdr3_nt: TGTGCCATCGGTGCGGGGAACACTGAAGCTTTCTTT
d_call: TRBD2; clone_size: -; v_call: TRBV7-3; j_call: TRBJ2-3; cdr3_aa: CASSSAGGQIDTQYF; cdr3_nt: TGTGCCAGCAGCTCGGCGGGGGGGCAAATAGATACGCAGTATTTT
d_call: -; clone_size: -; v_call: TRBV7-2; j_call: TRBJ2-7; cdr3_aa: CASSPGPAAYEQYF; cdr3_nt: TGTGCCAGCAGCCCCGGACCCGCCGCCTACGAGCAGTACTTC
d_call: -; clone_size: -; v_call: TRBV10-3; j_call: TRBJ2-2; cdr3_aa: CAISDGLQVTGELFF; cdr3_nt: TGTGCCATCAGTGATGGATTGCAGGTGACCGGGGAGCTGTTTTTT
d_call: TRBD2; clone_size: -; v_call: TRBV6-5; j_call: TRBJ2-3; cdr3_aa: CASSGTSVSTDTQYF; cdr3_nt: TGTGCCAGCAGCGGGACTAGCGTAAGCACAGATACGCAGTATTTT
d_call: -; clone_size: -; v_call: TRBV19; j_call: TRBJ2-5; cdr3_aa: CASSIDRAYGQETQYF; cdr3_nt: TGTGCCAGTAGTATAGATCGAGCCTATGGCCAAGAGACCCAGTACTTC
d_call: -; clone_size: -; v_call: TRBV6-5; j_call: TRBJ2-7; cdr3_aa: CASSATRTSYEQYF; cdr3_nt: TGTGCCAGCAGTGCGACAAGAACGTCCTACGAGCAGTACTTC
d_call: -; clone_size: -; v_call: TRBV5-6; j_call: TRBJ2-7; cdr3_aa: CASSLDGGTSYEQYF; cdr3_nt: TGTGCCAGCAGCTTGGATGGAGGCACCTCCTACGAGCAGTACTTC
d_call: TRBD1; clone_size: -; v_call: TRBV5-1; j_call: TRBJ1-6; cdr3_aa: CASSDRGAYNSPLHF; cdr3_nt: TGCGCCAGCAGCGACAGGGGCGCCTATAATTCACCCCTCCACTTT
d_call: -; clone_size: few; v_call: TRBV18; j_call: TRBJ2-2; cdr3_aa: CASSPDTGELFF; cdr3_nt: TGTGCCAGCTCACCGGACACCGGGGAGCTGTTTTTT
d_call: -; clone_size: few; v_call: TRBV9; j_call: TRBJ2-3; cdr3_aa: CASSVEGDTDTQYF; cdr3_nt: TGTGCCAGCAGCGTAGAAGGCGATACAGATACGCAGTATTTT
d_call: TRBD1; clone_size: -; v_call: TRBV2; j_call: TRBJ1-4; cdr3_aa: CASSGQGRGFEKLFF; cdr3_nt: TGTGCCAGCAGTGGACAGGGGAGGGGTTTTGAAAAACTGTTTTTT
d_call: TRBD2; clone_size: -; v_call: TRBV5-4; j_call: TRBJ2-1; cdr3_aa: CASSLETGLAGRNEQFF; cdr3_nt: TGTGCCAGCAGCTTGGAGACGGGACTAGCGGGTAGAAATGAGCAGTTCTTC